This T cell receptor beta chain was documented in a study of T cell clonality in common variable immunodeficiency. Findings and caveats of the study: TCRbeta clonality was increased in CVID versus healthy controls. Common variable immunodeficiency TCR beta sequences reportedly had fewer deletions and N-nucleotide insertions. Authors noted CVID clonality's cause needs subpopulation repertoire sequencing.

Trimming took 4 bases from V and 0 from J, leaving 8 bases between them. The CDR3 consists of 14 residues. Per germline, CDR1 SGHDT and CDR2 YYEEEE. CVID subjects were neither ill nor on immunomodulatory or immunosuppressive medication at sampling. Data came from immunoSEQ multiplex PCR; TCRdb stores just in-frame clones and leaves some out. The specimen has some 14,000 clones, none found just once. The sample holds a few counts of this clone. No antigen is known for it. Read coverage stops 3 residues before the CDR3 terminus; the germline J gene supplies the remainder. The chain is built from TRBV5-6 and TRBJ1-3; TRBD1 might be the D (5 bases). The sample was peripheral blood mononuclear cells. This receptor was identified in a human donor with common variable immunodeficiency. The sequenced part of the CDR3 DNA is TGTGCCAGCAGCACGACAGACTCTGGAAACACC. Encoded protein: CASSTTDSGNT. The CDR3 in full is CASSTTDSGNTIYF.